The 14 T cell receptor beta chains reported below all come from one sample, sequenced in a study of blood T cell repertoires in COVID-19. The assay was immunoSEQ multiplex PCR, and TCRdb's table has in-frame clones only and misses some. The table includes around 130,000 clones, approximately 85% detected once. The material sequenced was peripheral blood. The source is a human donor in a cohort sampled during active COVID-19.

V usage is TRBV30 and J usage is TRBJ1-5; 7 bases line up with TRBD1. V shed 2 bases and J 1 base; nucleotides not matched to a gene: 8. The CDR3 has 16 amino acids. Germline lookup yields CDR1 GTSNPN and CDR2 SVGIG (reference sequence). The CDR3 region has the DNA TGTGCCTGGAGTCTCCCGGGACAGTTGAGCAATCAGCCCCAGCATTTT. Encoded protein: CAWSLPGQLSNQPQHF.

The J gene is TRBJ1-4, the V gene TRBV5-1; the D gene is possibly TRBD1 (5 bases). The V end lost 2 bases, the J end lost 0 bases, and 11 bases lay between the germline ends. The CDR3 spans 16 residues. Germline CDR1 is SGHRS and CDR2 is YFSETQ. DNA of the CDR3: TGCGCCAGCAGCTTTCGACAGAGAACAACTAATGAAAAACTGTTTTTT. As protein: CASSFRQRTTNEKLFF.

The rearrangement uses TRBV20-1 and TRBJ1-2; D might be TRBD1 (6 bases). Trimming removed 5 bases at V and 3 bases at J, with 16 bases between. Germline assignment: CDR1 DFQATT and CDR2 SNEGSKA (reference sequence). The CDR3 is made up of 14 amino acids. The CDR3 nucleotides are TGCAGTGCTGGTGCCCTCGGGGGGCACTATGGCTACACCTTC. Encoded protein: CSAGALGGHYGYTF.

This clone was seen a handful of times. The CDR3 reads CASSATGATNEKLFF. The CDR3 coding sequence is TGTGCCAGCAGCGCCACAGGGGCGACTAATGAAAAACTGTTTTTT. The J gene is TRBJ1-4, the V gene TRBV9; TRBD1 matches 7 bases. Germline CDR1 and CDR2: SGDLS and YYNGEE. The CDR3 spans 15 residues. V trimming: 3 bases; J trimming: 2 bases; junction bases outside the gene matches: 4.

The chain uses TRBV6-5 and TRBJ1-2, with TRBD1 identical over 7 bases. Germline V gene data show CDR1 as MNHEY and CDR2 as SVGAGI. Unmatched junction bases numbered 6, after V lost 6 bases and J lost 5 bases. The CDR3 totals 13 residues. The CDR3: CASRPGQAYGYTF. The DNA of the CDR3 is TGTGCCAGCAGACCCGGACAGGCATATGGCTACACCTTC.

This chain joins TRBV12-3 or TRBV12-4 and TRBJ1-1, with D unclear. The CDR3 covers 13 residues. The V end lost 1 base, the J end lost 4 bases, and 7 bases lay between the germline ends. The CDR3 here is CASSLEWSTEAFF. As DNA, the CDR3 is TGTGCCAGCAGTTTAGAATGGAGCACTGAAGCTTTCTTT.

This clone was found a few times. The chain couples TRBV14 to TRBJ2-7; maybe TRBD2 (5 bases). The germline V and J ends were trimmed by 3 bases and 5 bases, with 5 bases remaining between them. This CDR3 spans 11 amino acids. Germline CDR1 SGHDN, CDR2 FVKESK. CDR3 loop: CASSHSDEQYF. In DNA form, the CDR3 reads TGTGCCAGCAGCCATAGCGACGAGCAGTACTTC.

J is TRBJ1-3 and V is TRBV4-3; D may be TRBD1 (5 bases). V lost 4 bases, J lost 2 bases, and 12 bases lay in between. Germline V gene sequence: CDR1 LGHNA, CDR2 YSLEER. The CDR3 is 15 amino acids. DNA of the CDR3: TGCGCCAGCAGCCCCCGGACAAGTACTGGAAACACCATATATTTT. This translates into CASSPRTSTGNTIYF.

The J gene is TRBJ1-5, the V gene TRBV2, with D perhaps matching TRBD1 (6 bases). Looked up from germline, CDR1 is SNHLY and CDR2 is FYNNEI. Trimming shortened V by 8 bases and J by 0 bases, and 14 bases separated the two germline ends. The CDR3 length is 15 residues. CDR3 in DNA: TGTGCCAGCGGACAGCGCCCGCGTAGCAATCAGCCCCAGCATTTT. Translating it yields CASGQRPRSNQPQHF.

The CDR3 nucleotides are TGTGCCAGTAGTATGGACAGGGGTTCACTTGAGCAGTTCTTC. Amino acid sequence: CASSMDRGSLEQFF. This chain joins TRBV19 and TRBJ2-1, with 9 bases aligning to TRBD1. CDR1 and CDR2 from the germline V gene are LNHDA and SQIVND (reference sequence). The CDR3 spans 14 residues. V gave up 3 bases and J gave up 9 bases; unmatched junction bases: 6.

The CDR3 DNA reads as TGTGCCAGCAGCTTATTACGACTAGCGGAATACAATGAGCAGTTCTTC. Translation: CASSLLRLAEYNEQFF. The J gene is TRBJ2-1, the V gene TRBV7-2; 9 nucleotides match TRBD2. With 2 bases clipped from V and 4 bases from J, the junction kept 6 bases outside the gene matches. CDR1 and CDR2 (germline): SGHTA, FQGNSA. The CDR3 extends over 16 amino acids.

CDR3 DNA: TGCGCCTCCGGGACAACGAACACCGGGGAGCTGTTTTTT. It is translated as CASGTTNTGELFF. V and J are TRBV4-3 and TRBJ2-2; D possibly corresponds to TRBD1 (6 bases). Germline loops: CDR1 LGHNA, CDR2 YSLEER. CDR3 length equals 13 residues. V was pared by 11 bases and J by 0 bases, with 10 bases between.

J is TRBJ1-1 and V is TRBV4-3; D is ambiguous. CDR1 and CDR2 from the germline V gene are LGHNA and YSLEER. This CDR3 region has 18 residues. Trimming stripped 5 bases from V and 0 bases from J, with 22 bases between. The CDR3 sequence is CASSFRLDAYGMNTEAFF. The CDR3 DNA sequence: TGCGCCAGCAGCTTCCGGCTGGACGCCTACGGGATGAACACTGAAGCTTTCTTT.

V is TRBV12-3 or TRBV12-4 and J is TRBJ1-1, with D tentatively TRBD1 (5 bases). The CDR3 loop spans 13 amino acids. V shed 1 base and J shed 4 bases, with 7 bases lying between them. The CDR3 DNA reads TGTGCCAGCAGTTTAGTTCAGGGCACTGAAGCTTTCTTT. It yields the protein CASSLVQGTEAFF.